This T cell receptor beta chain originates from a study of identical twins. CDR1 is KGHDR and CDR2 is SFDVKD in the germline V gene. This CDR3 is built from 14 residues. The V segment lost 3 bases and the J segment 8 bases; nucleotides outside the gene matches: 5. This clonotype occurred a few times. MiXCR, run by TCRdb on the 5' RACE reads, gives a single entry per CDR3 protein. The top ten clones hold 1.5% to 2% of a sample with more than 650,000 distinct CDR3 sequences, 6.1% of them seen once. The clonotype originates from a young man in good health. Sequencing was carried out using naive T cells sorted from blood. The chain is built from TRBV24-1 and TRBJ2-1; TRBD1 matches at 8 bases. This CDR3 is CATSDPTGDDEQFF. In DNA form, the CDR3 reads TGTGCCACCAGTGATCCGACAGGGGACGATGAGCAGTTCTTC.